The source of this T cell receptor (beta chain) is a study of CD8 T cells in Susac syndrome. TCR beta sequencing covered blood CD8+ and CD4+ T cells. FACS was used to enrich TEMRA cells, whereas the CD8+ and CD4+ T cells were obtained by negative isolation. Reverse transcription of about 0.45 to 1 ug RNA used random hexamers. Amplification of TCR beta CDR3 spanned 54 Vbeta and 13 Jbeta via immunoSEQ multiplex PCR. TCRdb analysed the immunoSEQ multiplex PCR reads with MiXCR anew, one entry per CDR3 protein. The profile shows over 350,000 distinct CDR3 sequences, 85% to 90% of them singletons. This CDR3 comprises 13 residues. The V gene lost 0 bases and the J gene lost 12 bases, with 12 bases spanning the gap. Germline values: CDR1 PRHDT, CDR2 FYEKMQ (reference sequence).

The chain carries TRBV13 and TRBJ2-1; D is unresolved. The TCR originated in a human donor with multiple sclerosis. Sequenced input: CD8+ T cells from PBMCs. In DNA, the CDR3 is TGTGCCAGCAGCTTAGGGGGGATAGGTGGGCAGTTCTTC. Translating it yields CASSLGGIGGQFF. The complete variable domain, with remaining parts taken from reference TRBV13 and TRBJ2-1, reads AAGVIQSPRHLIKEKRETATLKCYPIPRHDTVYWYQQGPGQDPQFLISFYEKMQSDKGSIPDRFSAQQFSDYHSELNMSSLELGDSALYFCASSLGGIGGQFFGPGTRLTVL.